The 6 T cell receptor beta chains listed next were all sequenced from one sample in a study of T cells in Graves' hyperthyroidism and ophthalmopathy. Amplified TCR beta CDR3 regions derived from RNA transcripts. The HTBI primer set drove a first-round RT-PCR of the TCR CDR3. TCRdb fed the multiplex PCR reads into MiXCR, producing one record per CDR3 protein. In the table there are about 640,000 distinct CDR3 sequences, less than 45% of which are singletons. Sequencing was performed on peripheral blood or thyroid tissue (not recorded which). Receptors were obtained from an adult man with Graves' disease, either hyperthyroidism or ophthalmopathy (not recorded which).

Only one count was recorded for this clonotype. The chain recombines TRBV29-1 with TRBJ2-5, with D possibly TRBD1 on 5 matching bases. CDR1 SQVTM and CDR2 ANQGSEA come from the germline V gene. Trimming stripped 2 bases from V and 3 bases from J, with 13 bases between. CDR3 size: 14 residues. The CDR3 DNA sequence: TGCAGCGTTGAATTTGCCGACAGCAAAGAGACCCAGTACTTC. Encoded protein: CSVEFADSKETQYF.

This chain links TRBV24-1 with TRBJ1-4; 7 positions agree with TRBD1. The germline V gene encodes CDR1 KGHDR and CDR2 SFDVKD. The CDR3 is 15 amino acids. V was pared by 5 bases and J by 8 bases, with 10 bases of the junction left unmatched. The CDR3: CATSALQGGNEKLFF. CDR3 coding DNA: TGTGCCACCAGTGCCCTTCAAGGGGGCAACGAAAAACTGTTTTTT.

This clonotype showed up just a few times. The J gene is TRBJ2-5, the V gene TRBV6-5; 9 bases fit TRBD1. The CDR3 spans 14 residues. Germline V lookup: CDR1 MNHEY, CDR2 SVGAGI. The V and J ends lost 4 bases and 4 bases, in that order; junction bases with no gene match: 4. CDR3 DNA sequence: TGTGCCAGCAGTTGGACAGGGGACCCAGAGACCCAGTACTTC. Translated, it gives CASSWTGDPETQYF.

The chain combines TRBV2 with TRBJ2-2; D gene unclear. The V end lost 3 bases, the J end lost 4 bases, and 6 bases lay between the germline ends. CDR1 SNHLY and CDR2 FYNNEI come from the germline V gene. CDR3 size: 13 residues. CDR3: CASSDGPTGELFF. The CDR3 nucleotides read TGTGCCAGCAGTGACGGTCCCACCGGGGAGCTGTTTTTT. The whole variable domain, remainder taken from reference TRBV2 and TRBJ2-2, is EPEVTQTPSHQVTQMGQEVILRCVPISNHLYFYWYRQILGQKVEFLVSFYNNEISEKSEIFDDQFSVERPDGSNFTLKIRSTKLEDSAMYFCASSDGPTGELFFGEGSRLTVL.

This chain joins TRBV20-1 and TRBJ2-7; D unresolved. This CDR3 has 14 amino acids. V shed 4 bases and J shed 3 bases, with 16 bases lying between them. The V gene's germline CDR1 is DFQATT and CDR2 SNEGSKA (reference sequence). Here the CDR3 reads CSANEGLGDYEQYF. CDR3 nucleotides: TGCAGTGCTAATGAAGGTCTCGGAGACTACGAGCAGTACTTC.

This clonotype was counted a few times. This rearrangement joins TRBV5-1 to TRBJ1-1; the match to TRBD1 covers 10 bases. Trimming cost V 4 bases and J 6 bases; bases outside gene matches: 9. CDR1 is SGHRS, CDR2 YFSETQ, per germline. The CDR3 is 15 amino acids. The CDR3 DNA reads as TGCGCCAGCAGCGGACGGGACAGGGGAGTCTCTGAAGCTTTCTTT. This codes for CASSGRDRGVSEAFF.